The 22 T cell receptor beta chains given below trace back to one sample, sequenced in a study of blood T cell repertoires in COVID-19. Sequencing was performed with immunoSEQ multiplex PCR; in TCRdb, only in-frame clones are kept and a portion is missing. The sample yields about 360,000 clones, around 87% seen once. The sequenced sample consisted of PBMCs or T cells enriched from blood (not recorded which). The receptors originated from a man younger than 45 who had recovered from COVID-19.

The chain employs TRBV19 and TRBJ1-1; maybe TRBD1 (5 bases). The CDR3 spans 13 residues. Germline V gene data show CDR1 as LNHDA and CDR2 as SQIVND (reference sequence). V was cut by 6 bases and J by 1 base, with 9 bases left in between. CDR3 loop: CASSDRPNTEAFF. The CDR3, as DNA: TGTGCCAGTAGCGACAGACCGAACACTGAAGCTTTCTTT.

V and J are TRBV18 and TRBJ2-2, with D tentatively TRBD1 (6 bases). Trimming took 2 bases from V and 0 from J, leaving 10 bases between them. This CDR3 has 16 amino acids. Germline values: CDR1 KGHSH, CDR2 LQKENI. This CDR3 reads CASSPSEGANTGELFF. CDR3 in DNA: TGTGCCAGCTCACCAAGCGAGGGGGCGAACACCGGGGAGCTGTTTTTT.

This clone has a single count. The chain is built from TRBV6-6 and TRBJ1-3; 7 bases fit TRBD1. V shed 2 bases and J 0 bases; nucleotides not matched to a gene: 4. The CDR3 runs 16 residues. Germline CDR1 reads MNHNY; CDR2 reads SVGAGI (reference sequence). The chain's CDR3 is CASSYGQVFSGNTIYF. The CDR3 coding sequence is TGTGCCAGCAGTTACGGACAGGTTTTCTCTGGAAACACCATATATTTT.

The CDR3, as DNA: TGTGCCAGCAGCGTAGCAACGGACAGGTACAATGAGCAGTTCTTC. Amino acid sequence: CASSVATDRYNEQFF. V and J are TRBV9 and TRBJ2-1; 7 bases line up with TRBD1. V lost 0 bases to trimming and J lost 4 bases; unmatched junction nucleotides: 4. The length of the CDR3 is 15 residues. Germline loops: CDR1 SGDLS, CDR2 YYNGEE.

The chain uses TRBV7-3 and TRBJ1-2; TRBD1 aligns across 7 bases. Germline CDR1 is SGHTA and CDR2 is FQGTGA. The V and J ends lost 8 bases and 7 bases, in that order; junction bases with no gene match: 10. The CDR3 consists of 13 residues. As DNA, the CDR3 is TGTGCCAGCTCAGAACCAGGGGGTGGTGGCTACACCTTC. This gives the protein CASSEPGGGGYTF.

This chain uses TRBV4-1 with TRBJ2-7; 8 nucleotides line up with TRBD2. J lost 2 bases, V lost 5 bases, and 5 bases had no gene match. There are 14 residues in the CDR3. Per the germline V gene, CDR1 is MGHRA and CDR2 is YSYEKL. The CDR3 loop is CASSGAGGTYEQYF. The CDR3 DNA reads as TGCGCCAGCAGCGGGGCGGGGGGAACCTACGAGCAGTACTTC.

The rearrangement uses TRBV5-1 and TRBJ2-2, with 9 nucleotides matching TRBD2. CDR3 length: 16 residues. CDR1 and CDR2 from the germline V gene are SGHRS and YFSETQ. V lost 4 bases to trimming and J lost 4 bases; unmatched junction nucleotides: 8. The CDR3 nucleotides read TGCGCCAGCAGCATATTAGCGGGGGCGGTCACCGGGGAGCTGTTTTTT. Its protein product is CASSILAGAVTGELFF. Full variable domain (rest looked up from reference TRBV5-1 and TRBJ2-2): KAGVTQTPRYLIKTRGQQVTLSCSPISGHRSVSWYQQTPGQGLQFLFEYFSETQRNKGNFPGRFSGRQFSNSRSEMNVSTLELGDSALYLCASSILAGAVTGELFFGEGSRLTVL.

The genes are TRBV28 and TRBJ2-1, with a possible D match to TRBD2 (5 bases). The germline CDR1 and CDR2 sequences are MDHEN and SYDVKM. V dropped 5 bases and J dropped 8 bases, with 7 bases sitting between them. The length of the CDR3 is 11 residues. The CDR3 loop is CASSLRDEQFF. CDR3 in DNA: TGTGCCAGCAGTCTGAGGGATGAGCAGTTCTTC.

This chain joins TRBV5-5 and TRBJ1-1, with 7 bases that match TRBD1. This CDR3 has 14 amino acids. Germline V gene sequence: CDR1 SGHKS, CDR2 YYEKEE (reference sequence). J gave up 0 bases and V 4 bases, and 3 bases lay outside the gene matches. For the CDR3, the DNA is TGTGCCAGCAGCCTCGGACAGGTGAACACTGAAGCTTTCTTT. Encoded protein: CASSLGQVNTEAFF.

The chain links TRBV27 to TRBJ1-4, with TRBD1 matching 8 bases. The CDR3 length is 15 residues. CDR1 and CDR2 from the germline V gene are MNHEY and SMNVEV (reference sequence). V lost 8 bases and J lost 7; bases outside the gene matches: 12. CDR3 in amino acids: CASAAGGATFEKLFF. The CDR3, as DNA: TGTGCCAGCGCGGCAGGGGGCGCAACATTTGAAAAACTGTTTTTT.

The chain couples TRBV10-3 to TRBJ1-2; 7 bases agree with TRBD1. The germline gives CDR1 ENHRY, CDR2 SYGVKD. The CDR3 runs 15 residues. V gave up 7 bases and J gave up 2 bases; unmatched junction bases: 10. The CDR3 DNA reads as TGTGCCATCACCGACGGTGAGGGACAGAACTATGGCTACACCTTC. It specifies CAITDGEGQNYGYTF.

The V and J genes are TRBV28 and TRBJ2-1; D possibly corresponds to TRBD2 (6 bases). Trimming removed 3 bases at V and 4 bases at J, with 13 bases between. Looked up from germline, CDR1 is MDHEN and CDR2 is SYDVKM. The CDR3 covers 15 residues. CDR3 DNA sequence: TGTGCCAGCAGTTTGGGGACTCCACCTTACAATGAGCAGTTCTTC. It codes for CASSLGTPPYNEQFF.

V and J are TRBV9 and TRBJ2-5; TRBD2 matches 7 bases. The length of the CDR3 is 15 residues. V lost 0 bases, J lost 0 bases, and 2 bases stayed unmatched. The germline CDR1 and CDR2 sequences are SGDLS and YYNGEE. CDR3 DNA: TGTGCCAGCAGCGTAGGCGGGGGTAACCAAGAGACCCAGTACTTC. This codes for CASSVGGGNQETQYF.

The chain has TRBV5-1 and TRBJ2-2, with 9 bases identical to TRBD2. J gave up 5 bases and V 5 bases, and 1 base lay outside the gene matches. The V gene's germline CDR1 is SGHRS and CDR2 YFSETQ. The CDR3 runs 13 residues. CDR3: CASRRGGTGELFF. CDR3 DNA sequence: TGCGCCAGCAGGCGGGGGGGTACCGGGGAGCTGTTTTTT.

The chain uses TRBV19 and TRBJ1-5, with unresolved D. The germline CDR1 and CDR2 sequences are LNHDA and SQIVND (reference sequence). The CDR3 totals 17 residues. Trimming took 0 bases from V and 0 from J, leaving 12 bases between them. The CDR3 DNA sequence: TGTGCCAGTAGTATAGATCAGGCGACACTTAGCAATCAGCCCCAGCATTTT. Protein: CASSIDQATLSNQPQHF.

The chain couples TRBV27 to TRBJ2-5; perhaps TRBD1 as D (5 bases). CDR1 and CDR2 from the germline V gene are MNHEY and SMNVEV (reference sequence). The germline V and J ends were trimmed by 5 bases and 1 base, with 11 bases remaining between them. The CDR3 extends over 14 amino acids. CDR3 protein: CASSTRARQETQYF. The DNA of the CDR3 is TGTGCCAGCAGTACCAGGGCCCGCCAAGAGACCCAGTACTTC.

The CDR3 DNA reads as TGTGCCAGCAGTCAGACAGGGTTAACTGAAGCTTTCTTT. It encodes CASSQTGLTEAFF. The chain joins TRBV2 to TRBJ1-1, with TRBD1 matching 7 bases. This CDR3 has 13 amino acids. Germline values: CDR1 SNHLY, CDR2 FYNNEI. The V gene end was trimmed by 5 bases and the J gene end by 5 bases; junction bases not matched to a gene: 5. Full variable domain (outside the CDR3, taken from reference TRBV2 and TRBJ1-1): EPEVTQTPSHQVTQMGQEVILRCVPISNHLYFYWYRQILGQKVEFLVSFYNNEISEKSEIFDDQFSVERPDGSNFTLKIRSTKLEDSAMYFCASSQTGLTEAFFGQGTRLTVV.

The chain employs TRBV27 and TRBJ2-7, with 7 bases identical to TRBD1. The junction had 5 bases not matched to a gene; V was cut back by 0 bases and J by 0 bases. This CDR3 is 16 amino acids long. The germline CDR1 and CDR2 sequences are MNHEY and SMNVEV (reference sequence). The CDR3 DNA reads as TGTGCCAGCAGTTTATCTACAGGGGTCACCTCCTACGAGCAGTACTTC. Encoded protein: CASSLSTGVTSYEQYF.

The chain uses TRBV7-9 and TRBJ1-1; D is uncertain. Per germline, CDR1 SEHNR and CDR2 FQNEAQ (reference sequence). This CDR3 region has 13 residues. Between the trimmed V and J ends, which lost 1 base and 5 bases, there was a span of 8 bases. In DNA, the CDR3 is TGTGCCAGCAGCTTAGTTAAGGAGACTGAAGCTTTCTTT. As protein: CASSLVKETEAFF.

The CDR3 protein is CASSLDPSGVYEQFF. The CDR3 DNA sequence: TGCGCCAGCAGCTTGGATCCTAGCGGGGTCTATGAGCAGTTCTTC. The chain is built from TRBV5-1 and TRBJ2-1, with 9 bases aligning to TRBD2. Trimming took 0 bases from V and 8 from J; bases not matched to a gene: 6. This CDR3 is built from 15 residues. The germline gives CDR1 SGHRS, CDR2 YFSETQ.

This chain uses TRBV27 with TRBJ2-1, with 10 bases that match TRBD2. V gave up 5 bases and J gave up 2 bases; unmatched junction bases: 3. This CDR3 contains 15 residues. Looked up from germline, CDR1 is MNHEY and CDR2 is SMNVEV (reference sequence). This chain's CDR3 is CASSKLAGTYNEQFF. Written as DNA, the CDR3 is TGTGCCAGCAGTAAACTAGCGGGGACCTACAATGAGCAGTTCTTC.

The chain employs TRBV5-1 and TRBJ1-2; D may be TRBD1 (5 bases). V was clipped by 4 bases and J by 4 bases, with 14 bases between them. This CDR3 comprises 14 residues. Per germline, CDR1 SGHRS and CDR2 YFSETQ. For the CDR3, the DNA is TGCGCCAGCAGCAAAACAGGAGAAGTCTATGGCTACACCTTC. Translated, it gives CASSKTGEVYGYTF.